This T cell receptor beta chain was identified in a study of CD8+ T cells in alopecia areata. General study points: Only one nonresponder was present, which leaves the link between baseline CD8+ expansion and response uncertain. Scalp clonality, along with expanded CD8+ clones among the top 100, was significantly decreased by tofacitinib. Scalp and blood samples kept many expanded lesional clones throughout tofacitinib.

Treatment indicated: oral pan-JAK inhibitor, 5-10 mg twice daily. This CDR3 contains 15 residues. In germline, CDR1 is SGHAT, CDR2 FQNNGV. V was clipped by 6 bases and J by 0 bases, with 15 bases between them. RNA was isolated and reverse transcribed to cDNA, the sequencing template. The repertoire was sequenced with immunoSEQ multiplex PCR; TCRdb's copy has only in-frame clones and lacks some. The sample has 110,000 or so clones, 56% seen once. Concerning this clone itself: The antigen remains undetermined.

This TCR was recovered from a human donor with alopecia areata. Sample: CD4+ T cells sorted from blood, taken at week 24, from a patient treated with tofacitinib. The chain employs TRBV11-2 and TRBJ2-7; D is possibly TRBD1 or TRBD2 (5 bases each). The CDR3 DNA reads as TGTGCCAGCAGGCCGCCCGGGGCCTACTCCTACGAGCAGTACTTC. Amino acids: CASRPPGAYSYEQYF.